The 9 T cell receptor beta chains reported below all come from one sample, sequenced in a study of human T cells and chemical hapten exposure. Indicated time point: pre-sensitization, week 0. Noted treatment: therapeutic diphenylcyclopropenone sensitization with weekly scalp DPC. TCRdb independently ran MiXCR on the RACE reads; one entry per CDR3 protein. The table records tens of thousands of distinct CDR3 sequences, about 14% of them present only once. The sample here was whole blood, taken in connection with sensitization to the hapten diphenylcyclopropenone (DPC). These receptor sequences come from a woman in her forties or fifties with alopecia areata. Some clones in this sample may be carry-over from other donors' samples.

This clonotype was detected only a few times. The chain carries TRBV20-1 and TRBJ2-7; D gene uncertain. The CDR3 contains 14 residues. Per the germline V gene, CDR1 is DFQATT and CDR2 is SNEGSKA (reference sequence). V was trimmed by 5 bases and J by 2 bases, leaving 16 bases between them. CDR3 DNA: TGCAGTGCTCGAAAGCGTGGTGACACCTACGAGCAGTACTTC. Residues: CSARKRGDTYEQYF.

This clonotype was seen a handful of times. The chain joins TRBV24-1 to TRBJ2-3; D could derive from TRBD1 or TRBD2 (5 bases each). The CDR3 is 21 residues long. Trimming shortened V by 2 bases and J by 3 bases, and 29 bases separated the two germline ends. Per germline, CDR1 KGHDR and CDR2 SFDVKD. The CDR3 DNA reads TGTGCCACCAGTGATTACGGGGCAGGCCACGGATTACTCTCGACGACAGATACGCAGTATTTT. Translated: CATSDYGAGHGLLSTTDTQYF.

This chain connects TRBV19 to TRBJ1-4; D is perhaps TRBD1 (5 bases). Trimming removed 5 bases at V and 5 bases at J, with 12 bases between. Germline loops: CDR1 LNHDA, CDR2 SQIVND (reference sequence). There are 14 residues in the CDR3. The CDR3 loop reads CASSPGRQNEKLFF. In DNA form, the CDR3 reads TGTGCCAGTAGTCCGGGACGGCAAAATGAAAAACTGTTTTTT.

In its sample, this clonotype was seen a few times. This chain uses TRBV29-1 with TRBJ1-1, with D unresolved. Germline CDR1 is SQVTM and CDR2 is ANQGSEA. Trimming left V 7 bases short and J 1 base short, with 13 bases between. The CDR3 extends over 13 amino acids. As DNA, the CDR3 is TGCAGCGATGCTGGACTGCCGAACACTGAAGCTTTCTTT. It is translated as CSDAGLPNTEAFF.

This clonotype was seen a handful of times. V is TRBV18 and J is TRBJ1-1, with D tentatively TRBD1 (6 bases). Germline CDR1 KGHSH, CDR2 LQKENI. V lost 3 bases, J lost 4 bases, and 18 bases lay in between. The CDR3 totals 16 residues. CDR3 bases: TGTGCCAGCTCACCCCGGGACACCAAAGGTGGCACTGAAGCTTTCTTT. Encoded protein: CASSPRDTKGGTEAFF.

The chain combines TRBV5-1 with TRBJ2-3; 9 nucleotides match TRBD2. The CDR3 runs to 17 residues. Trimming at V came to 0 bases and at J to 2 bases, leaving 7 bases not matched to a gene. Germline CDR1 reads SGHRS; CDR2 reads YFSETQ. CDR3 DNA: TGCGCCAGCAGCTTGGACCCAGCGGGAGGCATCACAGATACGCAGTATTTT. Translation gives CASSLDPAGGITDTQYF.

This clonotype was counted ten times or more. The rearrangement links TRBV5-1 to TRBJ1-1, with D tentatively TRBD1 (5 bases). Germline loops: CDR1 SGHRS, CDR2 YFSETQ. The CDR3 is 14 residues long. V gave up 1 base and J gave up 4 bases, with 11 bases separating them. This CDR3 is CASSLTGMGTEAFF. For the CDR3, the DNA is TGCGCCAGCAGCTTGACAGGAATGGGCACTGAAGCTTTCTTT.

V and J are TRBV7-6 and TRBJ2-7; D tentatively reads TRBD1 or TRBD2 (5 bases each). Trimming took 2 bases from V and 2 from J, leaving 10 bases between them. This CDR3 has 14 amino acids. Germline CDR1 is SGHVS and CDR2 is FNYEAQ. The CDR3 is CASSLSLGAYEQYF. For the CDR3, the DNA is TGTGCCAGCAGCTTATCCCTGGGGGCCTACGAGCAGTACTTC.

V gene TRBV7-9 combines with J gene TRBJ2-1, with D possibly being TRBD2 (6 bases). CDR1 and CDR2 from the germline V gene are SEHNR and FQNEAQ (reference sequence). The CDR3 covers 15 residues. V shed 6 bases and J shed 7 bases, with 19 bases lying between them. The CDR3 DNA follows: TGTGCCAGCAGGCCGCTCGGGGAGGCCGGGAATGAGCAGTTCTTC. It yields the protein CASRPLGEAGNEQFF.